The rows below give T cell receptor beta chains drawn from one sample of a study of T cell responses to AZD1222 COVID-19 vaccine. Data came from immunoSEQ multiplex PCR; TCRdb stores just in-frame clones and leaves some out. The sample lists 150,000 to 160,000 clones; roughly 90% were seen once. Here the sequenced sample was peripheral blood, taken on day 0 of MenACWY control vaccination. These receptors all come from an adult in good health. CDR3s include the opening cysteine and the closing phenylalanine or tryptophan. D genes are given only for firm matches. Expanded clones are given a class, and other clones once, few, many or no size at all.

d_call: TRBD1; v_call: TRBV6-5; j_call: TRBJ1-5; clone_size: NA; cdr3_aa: CASIMGQGRPQHF; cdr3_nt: TGTGCCAGCATCATGGGACAGGGAAGGCCCCAGCATTTT
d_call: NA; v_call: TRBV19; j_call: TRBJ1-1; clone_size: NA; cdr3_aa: CASSITANTEAFF; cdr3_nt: TGTGCCAGTAGTATTACAGCAAACACTGAAGCTTTCTTT
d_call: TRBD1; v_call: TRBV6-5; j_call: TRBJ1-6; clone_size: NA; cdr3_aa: CASRPDRGKNSPLHF; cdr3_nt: TGTGCCAGCCGCCCGGACAGGGGGAAAAATTCACCCCTCCACTTT
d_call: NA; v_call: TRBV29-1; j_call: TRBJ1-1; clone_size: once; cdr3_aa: CSVLQGPVNTEAFF; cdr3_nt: TGCAGCGTCCTACAGGGCCCCGTGAACACTGAAGCTTTCTTT
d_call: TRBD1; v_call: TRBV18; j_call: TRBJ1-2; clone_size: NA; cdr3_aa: CASSPEGQAGGYTF; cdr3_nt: TGTGCCAGCTCACCTGAGGGACAGGCCGGCGGCTACACCTTC
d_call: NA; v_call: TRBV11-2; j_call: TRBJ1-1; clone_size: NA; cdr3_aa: CASSLLAGTEAFF; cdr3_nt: TGTGCCAGCAGCTTATTAGCGGGAACTGAAGCTTTCTTT
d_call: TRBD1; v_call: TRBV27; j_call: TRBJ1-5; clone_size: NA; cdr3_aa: CASSFKWDRGYSNQPQHF; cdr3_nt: TGTGCCAGCAGTTTCAAATGGGACAGGGGGTATAGCAATCAGCCCCAGCATTTT
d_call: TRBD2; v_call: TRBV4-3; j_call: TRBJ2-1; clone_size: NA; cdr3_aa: CASSQESPLAGGPNEQFF; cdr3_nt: TGCGCCAGCAGCCAAGAGAGCCCCTTAGCGGGGGGCCCTAATGAGCAGTTCTTC
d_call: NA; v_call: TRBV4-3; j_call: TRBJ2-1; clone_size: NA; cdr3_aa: CASSQDRASYNEQFF; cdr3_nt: TGCGCCAGCAGCCAAGACAGGGCATCCTACAATGAGCAGTTCTTC
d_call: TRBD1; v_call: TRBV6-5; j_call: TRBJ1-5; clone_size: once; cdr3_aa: CASSSQGQIISTQHF; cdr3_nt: TGTGCCAGCAGTTCTCAGGGACAGATTATATCGACCCAGCATTTT
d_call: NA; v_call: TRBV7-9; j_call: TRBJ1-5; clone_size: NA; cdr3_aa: CASSLGAGFNQPQHF; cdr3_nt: TGTGCCAGCAGCTTGGGGGCAGGGTTCAATCAGCCCCAGCATTTT
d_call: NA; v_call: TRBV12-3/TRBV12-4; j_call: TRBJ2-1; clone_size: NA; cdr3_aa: CASSLRRRNEQFF; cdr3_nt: TGTGCCAGCAGTTTAAGGAGGCGGAATGAGCAGTTCTTC
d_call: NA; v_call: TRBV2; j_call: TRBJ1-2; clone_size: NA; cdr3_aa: CASSRDSNYGYTF; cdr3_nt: TGTGCCAGCAGCCGGGATTCCAACTATGGCTACACCTTC
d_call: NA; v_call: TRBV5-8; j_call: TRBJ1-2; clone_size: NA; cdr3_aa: CASSRGRFPQNYGYTF; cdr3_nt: TGTGCCAGCAGCCGGGGGAGATTCCCCCAGAACTATGGCTACACCTTC
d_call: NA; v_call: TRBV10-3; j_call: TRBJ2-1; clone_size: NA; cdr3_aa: CAISTSESSYNEQFF; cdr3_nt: TGTGCCATCAGTACGAGCGAAAGCTCCTACAATGAGCAGTTCTTC
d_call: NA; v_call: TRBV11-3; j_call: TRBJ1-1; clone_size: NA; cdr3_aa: CASRGSGNTEAFF; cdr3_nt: TGTGCCAGCAGGGGATCTGGGAACACTGAAGCTTTCTTT
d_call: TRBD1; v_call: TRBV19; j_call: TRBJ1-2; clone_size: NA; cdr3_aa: CASSIDETGTDINGYTF; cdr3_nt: TGTGCCAGTAGTATAGATGAGACCGGGACAGATATTAATGGCTACACCTTC
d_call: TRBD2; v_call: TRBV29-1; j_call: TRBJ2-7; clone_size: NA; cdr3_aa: CSVGLAGIPEQYF; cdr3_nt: TGCAGCGTAGGACTAGCGGGCATCCCCGAGCAGTACTTC
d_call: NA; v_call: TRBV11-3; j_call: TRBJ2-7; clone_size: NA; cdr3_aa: CASSGLYEQYF; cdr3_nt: TGTGCCAGCAGTGGACTGTACGAGCAGTACTTC
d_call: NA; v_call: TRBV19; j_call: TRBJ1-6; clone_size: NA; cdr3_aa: CASRRLGSDNSPLHF; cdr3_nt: TGTGCCAGTAGACGACTGGGGTCCGATAATTCACCCCTCCACTTT
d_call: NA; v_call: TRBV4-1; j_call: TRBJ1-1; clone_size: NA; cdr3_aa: CASSPLGPRSTEAFF; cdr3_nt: TGCGCCAGCAGCCCCCTCGGACCGCGTAGCACTGAAGCTTTCTTT
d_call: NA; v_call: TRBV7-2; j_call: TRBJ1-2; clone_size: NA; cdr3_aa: CASSLAMGSPYGYTF; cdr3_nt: TGTGCCAGCAGCTTAGCTATGGGGTCTCCCTATGGCTACACCTTC
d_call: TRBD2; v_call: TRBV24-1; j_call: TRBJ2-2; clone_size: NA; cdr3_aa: CATSDWTSELRGELFF; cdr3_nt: TGTGCCACCAGTGATTGGACTAGCGAATTACGCGGGGAGCTGTTTTTT
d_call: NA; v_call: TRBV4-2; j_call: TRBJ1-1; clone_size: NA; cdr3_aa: CASSLEGAGTTAFF; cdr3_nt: TGTGCCAGCAGCCTCGAAGGGGCAGGGACGACGGCTTTCTTT